Each of the 6 T cell receptor beta chains below was sequenced from the same sample in a study of blood T cell repertoires in COVID-19. Libraries were prepared by immunoSEQ multiplex PCR; TCRdb keeps only in-frame clonotypes and omits some of them. This table has about 140,000 clones, approximately 85% appearing once. Material: peripheral blood. Source of these receptors: a man between 50 and 59 years old with acute or convalescent COVID-19.

The genes are TRBV6-5 and TRBJ1-4; no reliable D call. Germline lookup yields CDR1 MNHEY and CDR2 SVGAGI. V was shortened by 7 bases and J by 14 bases, with 20 bases between the two germline ends. The CDR3 is 13 amino acids. The CDR3 coding sequence is TGTGCCAGCAAGGTCGGGGATTGGACCGCCCTGTTTTTT. Translation: CASKVGDWTALFF.

The V gene is TRBV19, the J gene TRBJ2-7, with D possibly matching TRBD2 (5 bases). The CDR3 loop spans 17 amino acids. CDR1 is LNHDA, CDR2 SQIVND, per germline (reference sequence). The V and J ends lost 5 bases and 7 bases respectively, with 27 bases between them. CDR3 DNA sequence: TGTGCCAGTAGTCCAACCTCGGGCCAATTTGGGTCGGGAGAGCAGTACTTC. Translation: CASSPTSGQFGSGEQYF.

A few counts support this clone. The J gene is TRBJ1-2, the V gene TRBV5-1; 7 bases agree with TRBD1. The CDR3 consists of 13 residues. CDR1 SGHRS and CDR2 YFSETQ come from the germline V gene. The ends lost 4 bases at V and 4 bases at J; junction bases unmatched: 4. The CDR3 DNA sequence: TGCGCCAGCAGCCTGGGACAGCCCTATGGCTACACCTTC. Amino acids: CASSLGQPYGYTF.

The V and J genes are TRBV7-2 and TRBJ1-1; a possible D gene is TRBD1 (5 bases). This CDR3 has 14 residues. V dropped 6 bases and J dropped 5 bases, with 16 bases sitting between them. The V gene's germline CDR1 is SGHTA and CDR2 FQGNSA. CDR3 residues: CASRWRGGVTEAFF. The CDR3 bases are TGTGCCAGCAGATGGCGGGGGGGGGTAACTGAAGCTTTCTTT.

The chain joins TRBV19 to TRBJ1-1, with 8 bases aligning to TRBD1. The trim removed 5 bases at V and 10 bases at J, leaving 12 bases unmatched. CDR1 is LNHDA, CDR2 SQIVND, per germline (reference sequence). This CDR3 has 14 amino acids. CDR3 loop: CASSLFGQGFGAFF. The DNA for the CDR3 is TGTGCCAGTAGTCTCTTCGGACAGGGTTTTGGAGCTTTCTTT. The full variable domain, its missing parts supplied by reference TRBV19 and TRBJ1-1, is DGGITQSPKYLFRKEGQNVTLSCEQNLNHDAMYWYRQDPGQGLRLIYYSQIVNDFQKGDIAEGYSVSREKKESFPLTVTSAQKNPTAFYLCASSLFGQGFGAFFGQGTRLTVV.

V usage is TRBV5-5 and J usage is TRBJ1-5, with D perhaps matching TRBD1 (5 bases). Per the germline V gene, CDR1 is SGHKS and CDR2 is YYEKEE (reference sequence). V was cut by 3 bases and J by 5 bases, with 15 bases left in between. The CDR3 is made up of 15 amino acids. Here the CDR3 reads CASSSQGTGYQPQHF. CDR3 nucleotides: TGTGCCAGCAGCTCACAAGGAACAGGCTATCAGCCCCAGCATTTT.